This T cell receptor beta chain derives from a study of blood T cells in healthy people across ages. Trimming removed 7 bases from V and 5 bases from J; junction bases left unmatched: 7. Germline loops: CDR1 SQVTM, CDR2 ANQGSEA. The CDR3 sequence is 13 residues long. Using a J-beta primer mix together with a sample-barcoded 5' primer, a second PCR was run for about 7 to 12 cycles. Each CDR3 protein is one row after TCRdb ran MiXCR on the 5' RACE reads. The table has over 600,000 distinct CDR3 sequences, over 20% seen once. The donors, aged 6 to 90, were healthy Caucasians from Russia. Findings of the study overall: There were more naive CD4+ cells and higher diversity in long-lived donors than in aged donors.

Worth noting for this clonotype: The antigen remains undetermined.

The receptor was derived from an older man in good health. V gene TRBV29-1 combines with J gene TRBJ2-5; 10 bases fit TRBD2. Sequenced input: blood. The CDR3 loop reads CSGRLAGEETQYF. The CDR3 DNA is TGCAGCGGCCGCCTAGCGGGAGAGGAGACCCAGTACTTC.